These T cell receptor beta chains were read from a single sample in a study of cytomegalovirus exposure and HLA in healthy donors. Sequenced by immunoSEQ multiplex PCR; TCRdb stores in-frame clones only, minus some. The table has approximately 91,000 clones, about 89% seen once. Source material: PBMCs. These receptors came from a man aged 30-40 years in good health and CMV-seropositive. Both conserved end residues are part of each CDR3. D genes are given only for firm matches. The size of a clone is reported for some rows only, either as once, few or many, or as a class for expanded clones.

v_gene	j_gene	abundance	d_gene	CDR3nt	CDR3aa
TRBV7-2	TRBJ2-1	-	TRBD2	TGTGCCAGCAGCTTAGGGGCTAGCGGGAGGGCCTCTGAGCAGTTCTTC	CASSLGASGRASEQFF
TRBV29-1	TRBJ2-7	-	-	TGCAGCGTTGAAGAAGCGCCGGGACTCTCCTACGAGCAGTACTTC	CSVEEAPGLSYEQYF
TRBV9	TRBJ1-3	once	TRBD1	TGTGCCAGCAGCGCCTTGGGACAGGGTGCTGGAAACACCATATATTTT	CASSALGQGAGNTIYF
TRBV28	TRBJ1-1	-	-	TGTGCCAGCAGCTCTCTCTTCCCGAACACTGAAGCTTTCTTT	CASSSLFPNTEAFF
TRBV15	TRBJ2-1	-	TRBD2	TGTGCCACCACCCTTACTAGCGGGAGCAATGAGCAGTTCTTC	CATTLTSGSNEQFF
TRBV7-8	TRBJ2-7	-	TRBD1	TGTGCCAGCAGCTTTCAGAGGGACAGGGCGACCCCATCCTACGAGCAGTACTTC	CASSFQRDRATPSYEQYF
TRBV5-1	TRBJ2-2	-	TRBD2	TGCGCCAGCAGCTTAGACAGTATCGGGACTAGCGGGAGTACCACCGGGGAGCTGTTTTTT	CASSLDSIGTSGSTTGELFF
TRBV18	TRBJ1-1	-	-	TGTGCCAGCTCACCACCCGGAGCCCTGAACACTGAAGCTTTCTTT	CASSPPGALNTEAFF
TRBV14	TRBJ2-3	-	-	TGTGCCAGCAGGGACATAAGGTCAAGCACAGATACGCAGTATTTT	CASRDIRSSTDTQYF
TRBV15	TRBJ2-2	-	-	TGTGCCACCAGCAGGACCAGGGGAATCGGGGAGCTGTTTTTT	CATSRTRGIGELFF
TRBV27	TRBJ2-7	-	TRBD2	TGTGCCAGCAGTCCGCTAGCGGGAGGGCCCCCAGTGCAGTACTTC	CASSPLAGGPPVQYF
TRBV27	TRBJ2-3	-	-	TGTGCCAGCAGCTTTTTGACTAGCACAGATACGCAGTATTTT	CASSFLTSTDTQYF
TRBV28	TRBJ2-7	-	TRBD2	TGTGCCAGCAGTTTTCGGCGGGAGGGTTACGAGCAGTACTTC	CASSFRREGYEQYF
TRBV6-5	TRBJ1-1	-	TRBD1	TGTGCCAGCAGTTCTCCGGGACAGGGGATAACTGAAGCTTTCTTT	CASSSPGQGITEAFF
TRBV4-2	TRBJ2-3	-	-	TGTGCCAGCAGCCAAGAGGGCAAGGCCGGCACAGATACGCAGTATTTT	CASSQEGKAGTDTQYF
TRBV15	TRBJ2-7	-	TRBD2	TGTGCCACCAGAGGGGGGTCGGGACTAGCGGGAGCCTACGAGCAGTACTTC	CATRGGSGLAGAYEQYF
TRBV5-5	TRBJ1-5	-	TRBD1	TGTGCCAGCAGCTCACAGGGGCTTGATCAGCCCCAGCATTTT	CASSSQGLDQPQHF
TRBV6-5	TRBJ2-7	-	TRBD1	TGTGCCAGCAGTTACAGGGACAGGACCTACGAGCAGTACTTC	CASSYRDRTYEQYF
TRBV10-3	TRBJ2-2	-	TRBD2	TGTGCCATCAGCGTGGGGACTAGCGGGAGCGGATCCATCGGGGAGCTGTTTTTT	CAISVGTSGSGSIGELFF
TRBV9	TRBJ2-1	-	TRBD2	TGTGCCAGCAGCGTAGGTCTAGCGGGAGTTCAGTTCTTC	CASSVGLAGVQFF
TRBV28	TRBJ1-2	-	-	TGTGCCAGCAAACAGGACGGAAGATACTATGGCTACACCTTC	CASKQDGRYYGYTF
TRBV6-4	TRBJ2-7	-	-	TGTGCCAGCAGTGAACTCAGCCAGGGTGTCTACGAGCAGTACTTC	CASSELSQGVYEQYF
TRBV19	TRBJ2-1	-	TRBD2	TGTGCCAGTAGTATCCGGGAGGGCCTTGAGCAGTTCTTC	CASSIREGLEQFF
TRBV2	TRBJ2-7	-	TRBD2	TGTGCCAGCAGGTGGCTAGCGGGAGGTATAGACAACGAGCAGTACTTC	CASRWLAGGIDNEQYF
TRBV5-6	TRBJ2-2	-	TRBD2	TGTGCCAGCATGGCGGGAGGGATTAAGTCCGGGGAGCTGTTTTTT	CASMAGGIKSGELFF
TRBV11-2	TRBJ2-1	-	TRBD2	TGTGCCAGCAGCATGGGACTAGCGGACAACAATGAGCAGTTCTTC	CASSMGLADNNEQFF
TRBV28	TRBJ2-7	-	TRBD2	TGTGCCAGCAGTTTCCCCCCCGGAGCGGGAGGTTCCTACGAGCAGTACTTC	CASSFPPGAGGSYEQYF
TRBV2	TRBJ1-1	-	TRBD1	TGTGCCAGCAGTGGGAGGGGGCGACGGACTGAAGCTTTCTTT	CASSGRGRRTEAFF
TRBV10-2	TRBJ2-1	-	-	TGCGCCAGCAGTGATTACTATAACCCCAATGAGCAGTTCTTC	CASSDYYNPNEQFF
TRBV2	TRBJ2-1	-	-	TGTGCCAGCAGGACGGGAGTGGACCCCGCCAATGAGCAGTTCTTC	CASRTGVDPANEQFF